The 3 T cell receptor beta chains below were found in one sample sequenced in a study of Graves' ophthalmopathy and Graves' hyperthyroidism. Amplifying from RNA transcripts, the study obtained TCR beta CDR3 regions. An opening RT-PCR round employed HTBI primers and preceded a second-round multiplex PCR. In TCRdb, the multiplex PCR reads were re-called with MiXCR into one record per CDR3 protein. The sample holds over 500,000 distinct CDR3 sequences, 20% to 25% seen once. The sequenced sample was peripheral blood. The receptors originated from a young woman with stable Graves' hyperthyroidism. Some clones in this sample may be carry-over from other donors' samples.

This clonotype was counted only a few times. As DNA, the CDR3 is TGTGCCAGCAGCCAAGGAGGGACTAGCTTCGAGCAGTACTTC. It translates to CASSQGGTSFEQYF. The J gene is TRBJ2-7, the V gene TRBV4-2; 9 positions match TRBD2. This CDR3 region has 14 residues. CDR1 is LGHNA, CDR2 YNFKEQ, per germline. With 1 base clipped from V and 6 bases from J, the junction kept 4 bases outside the gene matches.

The V call is TRBV12-5, the J call TRBJ2-7; the D is unclear. The V end lost 6 bases, the J end lost 3 bases, and 9 bases lay between the germline ends. This CDR3 contains 12 residues. In germline, CDR1 is LGHNT, CDR2 FRNRAP. The CDR3 DNA follows: TGTGCTAGTGGGAAAGGTTTCTACGAGCAGTACTTC. This encodes CASGKGFYEQYF. The variable domain in full, completed from reference TRBV12-5 and TRBJ2-7, reads DARVTQTPRHKVTEMGQEVTMRCQPILGHNTVFWYRQTMMQGLELLAYFRNRAPLDDSGMPKDRFSAEMPDATLATLKIQPSEPRDSAVYFCASGKGFYEQYFGPGTRLTVT.

V gene TRBV10-3 combines with J gene TRBJ2-5; no clear D. Per the germline V gene, CDR1 is ENHRY and CDR2 is SYGVKD. V lost 1 base to trimming and J lost 4 bases, with 7 bases between them. The CDR3 loop spans 13 amino acids. This CDR3 reads CAISEFSIETQYF. The CDR3 DNA reads as TGTGCCATCAGTGAGTTCAGTATAGAGACCCAGTACTTC.